What follows describes a single TCR beta chain. This entry is derived from a study of blood T cell repertoires in COVID-19. Study-level information: Donors in the United States, Italy and Spain gave samples during acute or convalescent COVID-19. In each case, the material was cDNA or gDNA derived from T cells, B-cell-depleted T cells, or PBMCs.

Libraries were prepared by immunoSEQ multiplex PCR; TCRdb keeps only in-frame clonotypes and omits some of them. The profile shows roughly 260,000 clones, about 89% of them singletons. Germline V gives CDR1 SGHRS, CDR2 YFSETQ. V trimming: 4 bases; J trimming: 3 bases; junction bases outside the gene matches: 9. This CDR3 comprises 16 residues. The TCR comes from a man aged 40-55 years who had recovered from COVID-19. The chain couples TRBV5-1 to TRBJ2-2, with TRBD2 matching over 7 bases. Sequences were obtained from peripheral blood. The CDR3 region has the DNA TGCGCCAGCAGCATCTCTAGCGGCCAGGACACCGGGGAGCTGTTTTTT. Encoded protein: CASSISSGQDTGELFF.